This T cell receptor beta chain was identified in a study of vaccination effects on CD4 cells after COVID-19. The germline V and J ends were trimmed by 3 bases and 10 bases, with 16 bases remaining between them. This CDR3 comprises 14 residues. Germline CDR1 reads KGHSH; CDR2 reads LQKENI. About this clone: No antigen is known for it.

Assay: immunoSEQ multiplex PCR; the TCRdb copy retains only in-frame clones and omits some. Seen here are tens of thousands of clones, more than 60% observed once, and the top ten hold approximately 31%. Before sequencing took place, the ViraFEST assay used viral peptide pools to expand antigen-specific CD4+ T cells. Having been cultured for around ten days, the cells underwent CD4+ T cell isolation. Having tested negative for nucleocapsid antibodies, the vaccine recipients showed no prior SARS-CoV-2 infection. The sequenced sample was CD4+ T cells from PBMCs cultured with SARS-CoV-2 spike peptides, obtained before COVID-19 vaccination. J is TRBJ2-1 and V is TRBV18; tentative D call: TRBD1 (7 bases). The sequence was collected from a human donor who received a COVID-19 vaccine. The CDR3 loop is CASSPRQGGGEQFF. Written as DNA, the CDR3 is TGTGCCAGCTCACCCCGGCAGGGGGGCGGGGAGCAGTTCTTC.